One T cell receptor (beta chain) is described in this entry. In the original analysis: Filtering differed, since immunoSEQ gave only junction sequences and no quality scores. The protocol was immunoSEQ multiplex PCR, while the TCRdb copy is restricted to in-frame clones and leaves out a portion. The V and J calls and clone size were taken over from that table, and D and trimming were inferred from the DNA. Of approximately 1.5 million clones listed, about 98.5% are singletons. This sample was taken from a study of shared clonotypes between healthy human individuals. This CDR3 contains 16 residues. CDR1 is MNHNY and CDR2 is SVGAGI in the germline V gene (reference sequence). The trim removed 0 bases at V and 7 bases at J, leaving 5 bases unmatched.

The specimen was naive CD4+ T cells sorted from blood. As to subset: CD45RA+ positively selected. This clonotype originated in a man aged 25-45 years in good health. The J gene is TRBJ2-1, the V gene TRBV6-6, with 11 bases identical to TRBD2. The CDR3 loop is CASSYSLAGGGNEQFF. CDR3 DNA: TGTGCCAGCAGTTACTCCCTAGCGGGAGGAGGGAATGAGCAGTTCTTC.